These 30 T cell receptor beta chains originate from one sample sequenced in a study of blood T cell repertoires in COVID-19. Sequencing used immunoSEQ multiplex PCR; TCRdb keeps in-frame clones, though not all of them. Among around 160,000 clones listed, around 85% were seen once. The source material was peripheral blood. These receptor sequences come from a woman aged 40 to 55 with active or convalescent COVID-19.

The rearrangement links TRBV6-2 or TRBV6-3 to TRBJ2-1; 12 nucleotides align to TRBD2. The CDR3 length is 19 residues. Germline-derived CDR1 and CDR2 are MNHEY and SVGEGT. Unmatched junction bases numbered 9, after V lost 3 bases and J lost 0 bases. CDR3 DNA: TGTGCCAGCAGTTATATCACTAGCGGGGGGTTTAGCTCCTACAATGAGCAGTTCTTC. The encoded protein is CASSYITSGGFSSYNEQFF.

V is TRBV5-6 and J is TRBJ1-5; D is unresolved. Trimming left V 0 bases short and J 6 bases short, with 4 bases between. Germline CDR1 reads SGHDT; CDR2 reads YYEEEE. The CDR3 is 12 amino acids. The CDR3, as DNA: TGTGCCAGCAGCTTGGCCGGTCAGCCCCAGCATTTT. Residues: CASSLAGQPQHF.

The chain combines TRBV5-6 with TRBJ2-7; 14 bases are a match to TRBD2. J gave up 2 bases and V 4 bases, and 14 bases lay outside the gene matches. CDR3 length: 19 residues. From germline, CDR1 is SGHDT and CDR2 YYEEEE. This CDR3 reads CASSHQRLGTSGGTYEQYF. As DNA, the CDR3 is TGTGCCAGCAGCCATCAAAGGCTAGGGACTAGCGGGGGTACCTACGAGCAGTACTTC.

The J gene is TRBJ2-1, the V gene TRBV4-1; TRBD2 aligns across 11 bases. V lost 1 base and J lost 2; bases outside the gene matches: 7. CDR1 MGHRA and CDR2 YSYEKL come from the germline V gene. The CDR3 contains 18 residues. CDR3 sequence reads: CASSQAQGLAGTYNEQFF. As DNA, the CDR3 is TGCGCCAGCAGCCAAGCCCAAGGACTAGCGGGCACCTACAATGAGCAGTTCTTC.

A note on this clone: The identical CDR3 is also encoded by other nucleotide sequences in the sample. This sequence joins TRBV6-5 and TRBJ1-4, with TRBD1 matching 10 bases. V shed 5 bases, J shed 8 bases, and the junction held 5 bases outside the gene matches. In germline, CDR1 is MNHEY, CDR2 SVGAGI. This CDR3 region has 14 residues. The CDR3 is CASSPDRGQEKLFF. In DNA, the CDR3 is TGTGCCAGCAGTCCCGACAGGGGGCAAGAAAAACTGTTTTTT.

The chain joins TRBV28 to TRBJ2-2; TRBD1 agrees at 7 bases. Trimming at V came to 3 bases and at J to 6 bases, leaving 4 bases not matched to a gene. Germline lookup yields CDR1 MDHEN and CDR2 SYDVKM. The CDR3 consists of 14 residues. DNA of the CDR3: TGTGCCAGCAGTTTGACAGGGTGGGCCGGGGAGCTGTTTTTT. Translated, it gives CASSLTGWAGELFF.

The rearrangement uses TRBV4-2 and TRBJ1-2, with 7 bases fitting TRBD1. CDR1 is LGHNA and CDR2 is YNFKEQ in the germline V gene. The CDR3 runs 13 residues. After removal of 4 bases from V and 3 bases from J, the junction contained 2 bases not matched to a gene. In nucleotides, the CDR3 is TGTGCCAGCAGCCCAGACAGGGACTATGGCTACACCTTC. This gives the protein CASSPDRDYGYTF.

With regard to this clone: This CDR3 is also generated by other DNA sequences in the sample. The chain is built from TRBV5-6 and TRBJ1-2; 11 bases are shared with TRBD1. Looked up from germline, CDR1 is SGHDT and CDR2 is YYEEEE. With V trimmed by 4 bases and J by 8 bases, 10 bases remained unmatched. The CDR3 totals 15 residues. CDR3 residues: CASSGKRTGGRGYTF. The CDR3 nucleotides are TGTGCCAGCAGCGGGAAAAGGACAGGGGGCAGGGGCTACACCTTC.

V gene TRBV27 combines with J gene TRBJ1-2; no clear D. CDR1 and CDR2 from the germline V gene are MNHEY and SMNVEV (reference sequence). V shed 5 bases and J shed 6 bases, with 13 bases lying between them. This CDR3 contains 13 residues. This chain's CDR3 is CASSPVLSDGYTF. The CDR3 bases are TGTGCCAGCAGTCCCGTCTTATCGGATGGCTACACCTTC.

In regard to this clone: Its ends do not fully match the called genes, so a read error is possible. This chain connects TRBV12-5 to TRBJ2-3; D possibly corresponds to TRBD1 (6 bases). This CDR3 is 14 amino acids long. Per the germline V gene, CDR1 is LGHNT and CDR2 is FRNRAP. CDR3 sequence (DNA): TGTGCTAGTGGTTTACCTGGGGGCACAGATACACAGTATTTT. Encoded protein: CASGLPGGTDTQYF.

This clone is a singleton in its sample. This chain uses TRBV7-9 with TRBJ2-2, with 9 bases that match TRBD1. This CDR3 is 16 amino acids long. Unmatched junction bases numbered 6, after V lost 5 bases and J lost 2 bases. Germline values: CDR1 SEHNR, CDR2 FQNEAQ (reference sequence). CDR3 nucleotide sequence: TGTGCCAGCAGCCCTGGGACAGGGAAAAACACCGGGGAGCTGTTTTTT. Translated, it gives CASSPGTGKNTGELFF.

CDR3 DNA: TGTGCCAGACAGGGGATCGGGGACTACGAGCAGTACTTC. Its protein is CARQGIGDYEQYF. The rearrangement links TRBV30 to TRBJ2-7, with 8 bases matching TRBD1. The germline CDR1 and CDR2 sequences are GTSNPN and SVGIG (reference sequence). Trimming at V came to 8 bases and at J to 3 bases, leaving 9 bases not matched to a gene. The CDR3 is 13 residues long.

The V gene is TRBV18, the J gene TRBJ2-7, with D possibly being TRBD2 (6 bases). Germline CDR1 KGHSH, CDR2 LQKENI. The V end lost 0 bases, the J end lost 2 bases, and 14 bases lay between the germline ends. This CDR3 contains 16 residues. This CDR3 reads CASSPPGGLLTYEQYF. CDR3 nucleotide sequence: TGTGCCAGCTCACCACCTGGGGGACTCCTAACCTACGAGCAGTACTTC.

The chain employs TRBV7-8 and TRBJ1-3, with D tentatively TRBD1 (5 bases). Germline V lookup: CDR1 SGHVS, CDR2 FQNEAQ. The germline V and J ends were trimmed by 5 bases and 4 bases, with 15 bases remaining between them. CDR3 size: 15 residues. For the CDR3, the DNA is TGTGCCAGCAGCCTCAGGGCCTCAGCAGGAAACACCATATATTTT. Translation: CASSLRASAGNTIYF.

The chain carries TRBV11-2 and TRBJ2-3; 10 bases map to TRBD1. V gave up 5 bases and J gave up 3 bases; unmatched junction bases: 5. Germline CDR1 reads SGHAT; CDR2 reads FQNNGV. This CDR3 contains 15 residues. CDR3 sequence: CASSHGQGVTDTQYF. CDR3 DNA: TGTGCCAGCAGCCATGGACAGGGGGTAACAGATACGCAGTATTTT.

This chain connects TRBV19 to TRBJ1-2, with TRBD1 identical over 7 bases. V trimming: 9 bases; J trimming: 2 bases; junction bases outside the gene matches: 12. The germline V gene encodes CDR1 LNHDA and CDR2 SQIVND (reference sequence). The CDR3 loop spans 15 amino acids. The CDR3 sequence: CASRAPGGRNYGYTF. As DNA, the CDR3 is TGTGCCAGCAGGGCCCCAGGGGGGCGAAACTATGGCTACACCTTC.

This clone was seen only a few times. CDR3 DNA sequence: TGTGCCAGCAGCCAAGATCAGGGTCGGACAGCAAGCTCCTACGAGCAGTACTTC. This codes for CASSQDQGRTASSYEQYF. The V and J genes are TRBV3-1 (or the pseudogene TRBV3-2) and TRBJ2-7; TRBD1 is a possible D gene (6 bases). Trimming cost V 0 bases and J 0 bases, with 18 bases left between them. Germline V gene lookup returns CDR1 LGHDT and CDR2 YNNKEL (reference sequence). The CDR3 has 18 residues.

This rearrangement joins TRBV6-4 to TRBJ1-1, with TRBD1 matching 9 bases. The CDR3 has 15 residues. In germline, CDR1 is MRHNA, CDR2 SNTAGT. V dropped 6 bases and J dropped 6; count of bases not matched to a gene: 11. The DNA of the CDR3 is TGTGCCAGCAGGGAAGGGACAGGGACGGGGGCTGAAGCTTTCTTT. Translating gives CASREGTGTGAEAFF.

V gene TRBV28 combines with J gene TRBJ1-2, with 7 bases matching TRBD1. V lost 6 bases and J lost 7; bases outside the gene matches: 8. CDR3 size: 13 residues. Per germline, CDR1 MDHEN and CDR2 SYDVKM. CDR3 residues: CASREGARGGYTF. The CDR3 DNA reads TGTGCCAGCAGAGAGGGGGCCCGGGGTGGCTACACCTTC.

V usage is TRBV6-5 and J usage is TRBJ1-3; the match to TRBD1 covers 7 bases. The ends lost 3 bases at V and 0 bases at J; junction bases unmatched: 2. The CDR3 sequence is 15 residues long. Germline-derived CDR1 and CDR2 are MNHEY and SVGAGI. Here the CDR3 DNA reads TGTGCCAGCAGTTATGACAGGGACTCTGGAAACACCATATATTTT. Protein product: CASSYDRDSGNTIYF.

The chain couples TRBV5-5 to TRBJ2-7; D uncertain. Trimming took off 1 base at V and 3 bases at J, with 5 bases between the two ends. CDR1 and CDR2 (germline): SGHKS, YYEKEE (reference sequence). The CDR3 is 12 amino acids. The CDR3 spells CASSLTYYEQYF. CDR3 nucleotide sequence: TGTGCCAGCAGCTTGACTTACTACGAGCAGTACTTC.

The V call is TRBV5-1, the J call TRBJ1-6; D unclear. This CDR3 comprises 14 residues. CDR1 is SGHRS, CDR2 YFSETQ, per germline. V was shortened by 6 bases and J by 15 bases, with 22 bases between the two germline ends. CDR3 amino acids: CASNPGEEGHLLHF. CDR3 nucleotide sequence: TGCGCCAGCAACCCGGGAGAGGAGGGTCATCTCCTCCACTTT.

CDR3 bases: TGTGCCAGCTTCCAGTATGGCTACACCTTC. Its translation is CASFQYGYTF. V usage is TRBV3-1 (or the pseudogene TRBV3-2) and J usage is TRBJ1-2; unclear D gene. V gave up 8 bases and J gave up 5 bases, with 6 bases separating them. The CDR3 spans 10 residues. Per the germline V gene, CDR1 is LGHDT and CDR2 is YNNKEL (reference sequence).

The gene calls are TRBV24-1 and TRBJ1-1; 7 bases are a match to TRBD1. Germline V gene sequence: CDR1 KGHDR, CDR2 SFDVKD. Germline trimming cut 3 bases from V and 7 bases from J; bases unmatched to any gene: 10. The CDR3 extends over 15 amino acids. CDR3 in DNA: TGTGCCACCAGTGATACCAGGGGGGCCACCCGTGAAGCTTTCTTT. Its translation is CATSDTRGATREAFF.

In its sample, this clone was seen once. The chain recombines TRBV19 with TRBJ2-6; D might be TRBD1 (6 bases). Per the germline V gene, CDR1 is LNHDA and CDR2 is SQIVND (reference sequence). V lost 5 bases and J 3 bases, leaving 8 bases between the germline ends. CDR3 length: 14 amino acids. This CDR3 is CASSEGGGANVLTF. Here the CDR3 DNA reads TGTGCCAGTAGTGAAGGGGGTGGGGCCAACGTCCTGACTTTC.

V is TRBV19 and J is TRBJ2-3; 7 nucleotides match TRBD1. The V and J ends lost 3 bases and 4 bases, in that order; junction bases with no gene match: 4. Looked up from germline, CDR1 is LNHDA and CDR2 is SQIVND (reference sequence). The CDR3 has 14 amino acids. In DNA, the CDR3 is TGTGCCAGTAGTATCGACACAGGGGCAGATACGCAGTATTTT. Translated: CASSIDTGADTQYF.

V usage is TRBV5-4 and J usage is TRBJ2-7; 9 nucleotides line up with TRBD2. The CDR3 totals 15 residues. The germline V gene encodes CDR1 SGHNT and CDR2 YYREEE (reference sequence). V shed 4 bases, J shed 3 bases, and the junction held 8 bases outside the gene matches. As DNA, the CDR3 is TGTGCCAGCAGCCAGGAGGTAGCGGGGGTCTACGAGCAGTACTTC. Encoded protein: CASSQEVAGVYEQYF.

CDR3 sequence: CASSLSGPTNEKLFF. DNA for the CDR3: TGTGCCAGCAGTTTATCAGGCCCAACTAATGAAAAACTGTTTTTT. V is TRBV28 and J is TRBJ1-4; D is undetermined. Germline values: CDR1 MDHEN, CDR2 SYDVKM. Between the trimmed V and J ends, which lost 1 base and 0 bases, there was a span of 6 bases. The CDR3 is 15 residues long.

The chain links TRBV3-1 (or the pseudogene TRBV3-2) to TRBJ1-4; the D gene is possibly TRBD1 (5 bases). Trimming stripped 4 bases from V and 3 bases from J, with 12 bases between. This CDR3 is 15 amino acids long. Germline CDR1 is LGHDT and CDR2 is YNNKEL (reference sequence). This CDR3 reads CASSRSGSANEKLFF. The DNA of the CDR3 is TGTGCCAGCAGCCGTTCAGGGTCGGCTAATGAAAAACTGTTTTTT.

The chain carries TRBV5-1 and TRBJ1-1, with a possible D match to TRBD1 (5 bases). The V end lost 0 bases, the J end lost 10 bases, and 7 bases lay between the germline ends. The CDR3 runs 11 residues. Germline lookup yields CDR1 SGHRS and CDR2 YFSETQ. Here the CDR3 reads CASSLGQGAFF. CDR3 coding DNA: TGCGCCAGCAGCTTGGGGCAGGGAGCTTTCTTT.